This T cell receptor beta chain was captured in a study of cytomegalovirus exposure and HLA in healthy donors. Study-wide context: Roughly 85 million unique TCRs from HLA-typed donors made up an early data release.

Trimming cost V 3 bases and J 7 bases, with 13 bases left between them. Germline loops: CDR1 SGHAT, CDR2 FQDESV (reference sequence). This CDR3 comprises 14 residues. This cohort consisted of healthy bone marrow donors. The sample holds a few counts of this clone. PCR amplification relied on 60 Vbeta primers (plus 13 Jbeta primers). Sequencing was performed with immunoSEQ multiplex PCR; in TCRdb, only in-frame clones are kept and a portion is missing. In the table there are over 150,000 clones, approximately 75% of which are singletons. What was sequenced was PBMCs. The receptor's source is a man aged 50-59 years in good health and CMV-seropositive. The rearrangement uses TRBV11-1 and TRBJ2-1, with D unclear. The CDR3, as DNA: TGTGCCAGCAGCTTCGGCGGAAACCGGAATGAGCAGTTCTTC. Translating gives CASSFGGNRNEQFF.